The text below deals with one T cell receptor (beta chain). Germline CDR1 KGHSH, CDR2 LQKENI. V was pared by 3 bases and J by 3 bases, with 8 bases of the junction left unmatched. The CDR3 sequence is 17 residues long. The data are from a study of blood T cell repertoires in COVID-19. Study-wide context: Nucleic acid was either cDNA or gDNA, and it came from T cells, B-cell-depleted T cells, or PBMCs.

Authors' data handling: For nucleated cells, counts were estimated from reference gene primer amplification. The method was immunoSEQ multiplex PCR; TCRdb's version includes in-frame clones alone and lacks a portion of them. The DNA gave D and trimming, while V, J and clone size come from that table. The data contain around 500,000 clones, more than 75% of them seen just once; the ten biggest clones take up 1.5% to 2%. Those enrolled, adults aged roughly 18 to 90 years, came from about two dozen US areas. Assignments of participants to cohorts depended upon their own reported clinical history. The rearrangement uses TRBV18 and TRBJ1-3; the match to TRBD1 covers 10 bases. The receptor comes from a woman aged 40 to 50 who had recovered from COVID-19. The sample taken for sequencing was PBMCs or T cells enriched from blood (not recorded which). The CDR3: CASSPSTGGSVGNTIYF. The CDR3 nucleotides read TGTGCCAGCTCACCTTCGACAGGGGGCTCGGTTGGAAACACCATATATTTT.